The next 7 T cell receptor beta chains were all read from a single sample in a study of blood T cell repertoires in COVID-19. Method: immunoSEQ multiplex PCR; TCRdb's copy keeps in-frame clones and lacks some. The table records around 200,000 clones, around 82% of them present only once. The source material was peripheral blood. These receptors came from a woman aged 45-60 years with acute or convalescent COVID-19.

The chain has TRBV18 and TRBJ2-3; D remains unclear. Germline assignment: CDR1 KGHSH and CDR2 LQKENI. V lost 3 bases and J 3 bases, leaving 10 bases between the germline ends. The CDR3 has 14 amino acids. This CDR3 is CASSPQPRTDTQYF. The CDR3 DNA reads TGTGCCAGCTCACCCCAACCCCGGACAGATACGCAGTATTTT.

This chain connects TRBV2 to TRBJ2-2, with 9 positions matching TRBD2. This CDR3 spans 14 amino acids. The trim removed 6 bases at V and 7 bases at J, leaving 6 bases unmatched. Germline V gene sequence: CDR1 SNHLY, CDR2 FYNNEI. The chain's CDR3 is CASRLAGVVGELFF. CDR3 sequence (DNA): TGTGCCAGCAGATTAGCGGGAGTGGTCGGGGAGCTGTTTTTT. Complete variable domain (other parts from reference TRBV2 and TRBJ2-2): EPEVTQTPSHQVTQMGQEVILRCVPISNHLYFYWYRQILGQKVEFLVSFYNNEISEKSEIFDDQFSVERPDGSNFTLKIRSTKLEDSAMYFCASRLAGVVGELFFGEGSRLTVL.

The chain is built from TRBV7-6 and TRBJ2-2; D is undetermined. The CDR3 is 16 residues long. The V and J ends lost 0 bases and 1 base respectively, with 9 bases between them. Per germline, CDR1 SGHVS and CDR2 FNYEAQ. The chain's CDR3 is CASSLAPTGNTGELFF. The DNA of the CDR3 is TGTGCCAGCAGCTTAGCGCCGACGGGGAACACCGGGGAGCTGTTTTTT.

This rearrangement joins TRBV5-1 to TRBJ2-5; 11 bases fit TRBD2. Germline loops: CDR1 SGHRS, CDR2 YFSETQ. The ends lost 3 bases at V and 5 bases at J; junction bases unmatched: 6. This CDR3 is 15 amino acids long. CDR3: CASSSLAGEEETQYF. CDR3 nucleotides: TGCGCCAGCAGCTCACTAGCGGGAGAAGAGGAGACCCAGTACTTC.

The genes are TRBV18 and TRBJ2-1; 8 bases fit TRBD1. Germline CDR1 and CDR2: KGHSH and LQKENI. V lost 3 bases, J lost 5 bases, and 12 bases stayed unmatched. The CDR3 covers 17 residues. The CDR3 DNA reads TGTGCCAGCTCACCCATCCGACAGGGGTATGGCAACAATGAGCAGTTCTTC. Residues: CASSPIRQGYGNNEQFF.

V is TRBV6-5 and J is TRBJ2-3; D not resolved. The CDR3 is made up of 15 amino acids. The germline V and J ends were trimmed by 5 bases and 0 bases, with 12 bases remaining between them. Germline V lookup: CDR1 MNHEY, CDR2 SVGAGI. The CDR3 sequence is CASSISWRSTDTQYF. CDR3 in DNA: TGTGCCAGCAGTATTAGTTGGCGGAGCACAGATACGCAGTATTTT.

J is TRBJ1-1 and V is TRBV11-2; possibly TRBD1 for D (5 bases). V lost 3 bases, J lost 8 bases, and 22 bases lay in between. The V gene's germline CDR1 is SGHAT and CDR2 FQNNGV. This CDR3 region has 16 residues. CDR3 nucleotides: TGTGCCAGCAGCTTCTTGACAGAACCCAACTTGGGGGAAGCTTTCTTT. It specifies CASSFLTEPNLGEAFF.